These T cell receptor beta chains were read from a single sample in a study of PD-1 blockade in classical Hodgkin lymphoma. Libraries were prepared by immunoSEQ multiplex PCR; TCRdb keeps only in-frame clonotypes and omits some of them. The sample lists some 58,000 clones; around 90% were seen once. Source: peripheral blood mononuclear cells (PBMCs), taken before the fourth cycle of nivolumab. Source of these receptors: a human donor with classical Hodgkin lymphoma. Each CDR3 is given with its conserved first and last residue. A D gene is named only where the DNA matches it firmly.

D,V,length,CDR3
.,TRBV5-4,13,CASSGGAGEKLFF
.,TRBV2,13,CASIGGPGNTIYF
TRBD1,TRBV18,15,CASSPGTGRSEKLFF
.,TRBV19,14,CASSTGISGNTIYF
.,TRBV14,13,CASSQDRFNEQFF
.,TRBV4-1,13,CASSQDDRNEQFF
.,TRBV30,12,CAWSQGTYGYTF
TRBD2,TRBV27,16,CASSSYSGGAVETQYF
TRBD1,TRBV5-6,13,CASSRDRVYGYTF
TRBD1,TRBV7-3,17,CASSLTSGGGGGTEAFF
TRBD2,TRBV10-3,15,CAISESSSGDDTQYF
.,TRBV5-1,15,CASSSGSRPPDTQYF
TRBD1,TRBV23-1,15,CASRDRQGFYNEQFF
.,TRBV5-6,16,CASSLKAGEGNQPQHF
.,TRBV9,13,CASSVNMNTEAFF
.,TRBV29-1,13,CSARQALNSPLHF
.,TRBV7-8,13,CASSSGYTGELFF
.,TRBV15,14,CATSSDRTNYGYTF
.,TRBV13,19,CASSFGRGAPRSGANVLTF
.,TRBV4-1,15,CASSQDPALRTEQYF
.,TRBV30,15,CAWSVARGPGNTQYF
.,TRBV14,16,CASSQDFRYSGNTIYF
.,TRBV28,13,CASSLVGGYEQYF
.,TRBV28,16,CASSFTPMGELYEQYF
.,TRBV18,12,CASSWGDTEAFF
TRBD1,TRBV7-9,15,CASSRYSGTGEGYTF
.,TRBV10-1,14,CASSESGPADTQYF
.,TRBV29-1,14,CSVPGQGRGEKLFF
TRBD1,TRBV30,19,CAWSVRLRDRVPYNSPLHF
.,TRBV6-4,13,CASSGDGLYGYTF
.,TRBV5-4,13,CASRVFPLYEQYF
.,TRBV30,13,CAWAGQMHQPQHF
.,TRBV2,12,CASSDERTEAFF
.,TRBV7-2,13,CASSPRLDNTQYF
.,TRBV19,17,CASTPTPQGSDTGELFF
TRBD1,TRBV6-5,15,CASSYTGGLKDGYTF
.,TRBV13,11,CASSPAVEQFF
.,TRBV7-3,14,CASSLHPDSYEQYF
.,TRBV21-1,15,CASTPPGQATDTQYF
TRBD1,TRBV4-1,17,CASSQVGTEYSNQPQHF
.,TRBV4-1,14,CASSPGPGSTEAFF
.,TRBV7-8,14,CASSLGISGNTIYF
.,TRBV7-9,12,CASSPEGLRVFF
.,TRBV6-1,10,CASSRSKAFF
.,TRBV5-1,16,CASSFEVSSGNEKLFF